A single T cell receptor (beta chain) is shown here with its context. CDR3 length: 16 residues. From germline, CDR1 is KGHDR and CDR2 SFDVKD. V lost 4 bases and J lost 4; bases outside the gene matches: 8. The sample belongs to a study of CDR3 diversity in severe acne. TCRdb ran MiXCR on the PCR reads and lists one entry per CDR3 protein. The sample shows more than 70,000 distinct CDR3 sequences, roughly 49% of them seen only once. Sample: blood. The clonotype originates from a male donor with severe acne vulgaris. The rearrangement uses TRBV24-1 and TRBJ2-5, with TRBD2 matching over 10 bases. CDR3 loop: CATSEPLAGEGETQYF. The CDR3 DNA is TGTGCCACCAGTGAACCGCTAGCGGGAGAGGGAGAGACCCAGTACTTC.